This T cell receptor (beta chain) emerged from a study of CD8 T cells in Susac syndrome. The V end lost 5 bases, the J end lost 5 bases, and 13 bases lay between the germline ends. Germline CDR1 and CDR2: SGHAT and FQNNGV. CDR3 size: 13 residues. RNA was extracted with the RNeasy kit, and a quantity of about 0.45 to 1 ug was reverse transcribed using random hexamers. Each CDR3 protein gets one entry after TCRdb re-called the immunoSEQ multiplex PCR reads with MiXCR. The sample yields approximately 200,000 distinct CDR3 sequences, just under 95% seen once. The chain carries TRBV11-2 and TRBJ2-7; D is possibly TRBD1 or TRBD2 (6 bases each). The TCR comes from a human donor with multiple sclerosis. Sample: CD4+ T cells from PBMCs. DNA of the CDR3: TGTGCCAGCAGCCGATGGGGGGCCAACGAGCAGTACGTC. This encodes CASSRWGANEQYV.